One sample yielded the 6 T cell receptor beta chains listed below, sequenced in a study of T-cell reconstitution after alpha-beta-depleted transplantation in children. Construction of the TCRbeta library involved unique molecular identifiers. TCRdb independently ran MiXCR on the PCR reads; one entry per CDR3 protein. The sample consists of 200,000 to 250,000 distinct CDR3 sequences, approximately 11% of them appearing once. Specimen: PBMCs, collected before TCRalphabeta/CD19-depleted stem cell transplant. The receptor source for this set is a child less than two years old with acute myeloid leukemia, due to receive a stem cell transplant.

This clonotype occurred many times. V gene TRBV25-1 combines with J gene TRBJ1-6, with 7 bases that match TRBD1. The junction had 7 bases not matched to a gene; V was cut back by 4 bases and J by 7 bases. Germline V gene sequence: CDR1 MGHDK, CDR2 SYGVNS. The CDR3 contains 15 residues. The CDR3, as DNA: TGTGCCAGCAGTGTCTCGACAGGGATGAATTCACCCCTCCACTTT. This translates into CASSVSTGMNSPLHF.

This clonotype occurred many times. The chain employs TRBV11-1 and TRBJ1-5, with 8 bases fitting TRBD1. Unmatched junction bases numbered 7, after V lost 5 bases and J lost 4 bases. Germline V gene sequence: CDR1 SGHAT, CDR2 FQDESV (reference sequence). The CDR3 sequence is 15 residues long. The CDR3 here is CASSPGQGWNQPQHF. The CDR3 region has the DNA TGTGCCAGCAGCCCTGGACAGGGTTGGAATCAGCCCCAGCATTTT.

This clonotype was counted at least ten times. The chain couples TRBV12-3 or TRBV12-4 to TRBJ2-2; 11 nucleotides line up with TRBD1. This CDR3 comprises 19 residues. J was trimmed by 6 bases and V by 6 bases; bases with no gene match: 18. CDR3 nucleotide sequence: TGTGCCAGCAGCCTTCTTAGGGACAGGGGGAGAGTTTTCCCCGGGGAGCTGTTTTTT. Residues: CASSLLRDRGRVFPGELFF.

The table lists this clonotype with many counts. V gene TRBV5-1 combines with J gene TRBJ2-7; D is perhaps TRBD2 (5 bases). V was trimmed by 0 bases and J by 3 bases, leaving 13 bases between them. The CDR3 length is 15 residues. Per germline, CDR1 SGHRS and CDR2 YFSETQ. CDR3 in amino acids: CASSLGSTIHYEQYF. DNA for the CDR3: TGCGCCAGCAGCTTGGGTTCGACTATTCACTACGAGCAGTACTTC. The full variable domain, completed using reference TRBV5-1 and TRBJ2-7, is KAGVTQTPRYLIKTRGQQVTLSCSPISGHRSVSWYQQTPGQGLQFLFEYFSETQRNKGNFPGRFSGRQFSNSRSEMNVSTLELGDSALYLCASSLGSTIHYEQYFGPGTRLTVT.

This clonotype was seen ten or more times. The chain links TRBV7-2 to TRBJ1-3; D is possibly TRBD1 (6 bases). The germline V gene encodes CDR1 SGHTA and CDR2 FQGNSA. The CDR3 loop spans 14 amino acids. V lost 1 base and J lost 3, with 7 bases in between. The CDR3 nucleotides read TGTGCCAGCAGCTTAGAGGGACATGGAAACACCATATATTTT. This encodes CASSLEGHGNTIYF.

This clonotype was counted ten times or more. The chain joins TRBV7-2 to TRBJ2-7; unclear D gene. Looked up from germline, CDR1 is SGHTA and CDR2 is FQGNSA. Between the trimmed V and J ends, which lost 1 base and 0 bases, there was a span of 7 bases. There are 14 residues in the CDR3. The CDR3 coding sequence is TGTGCCAGCAGCTTAGGCGGTCACTCCTACGAGCAGTACTTC. Translated, it gives CASSLGGHSYEQYF.